These 27 T cell receptor beta chains originate from one sample sequenced in a study of blood T cell repertoires in COVID-19 (dated by TCRdb to the early 2020s). The protocol used for the library was the immunoSEQ multiplex PCR assay. Drawn from immuneACCESS, this table holds only the in-frame rearrangements with V and J called that TCRdb kept. Clones are partly lost; checked studies trace under half to an unresolved V gene and leave the rest unexplained. This sample comprises a few hundred thousand clones, 90% to 95% of them detected only once. The top ten clones comprise about 0.9% of the sample. Specimen: PBMCs or T cells enriched from blood (not recorded which). The receptor source for this set is a woman in her forties who had been exposed to COVID-19.

The J gene is TRBJ2-7, the V gene TRBV2; a possible D gene is TRBD2 (6 bases). CDR1 and CDR2 from the germline V gene are SNHLY and FYNNEI. V was shortened by 6 bases and J by 3 bases, with 15 bases between the two germline ends. This CDR3 spans 14 amino acids. Written as DNA, the CDR3 is TGTGCCAGCAGGACGCTCGGGGGAAACTACGAGCAGTACTTC. Translated, it gives CASRTLGGNYEQYF.

This rearrangement joins TRBV19 to TRBJ2-2; maybe TRBD1 (5 bases). The CDR3 covers 15 residues. Germline lookup yields CDR1 LNHDA and CDR2 SQIVND (reference sequence). Trimming cost V 3 bases and J 3 bases, with 11 bases left between them. For the CDR3, the DNA is TGTGCCAGTAGTATCTGGGGCCGGGACACCGGGGAGCTGTTTTTT. Amino acid sequence: CASSIWGRDTGELFF. Variable domain in full (rest from reference TRBV19 and TRBJ2-2): DGGITQSPKYLFRKEGQNVTLSCEQNLNHDAMYWYRQDPGQGLRLIYYSQIVNDFQKGDIAEGYSVSREKKESFPLTVTSAQKNPTAFYLCASSIWGRDTGELFFGEGSRLTVL.

The CDR3 loop is CASSQQESQPQHF. DNA of the CDR3: TGCGCCAGCAGCCAACAGGAATCTCAGCCCCAGCATTTT. This chain uses TRBV4-3 with TRBJ1-5; D uncertain. CDR1 is LGHNA and CDR2 is YSLEER in the germline V gene. The CDR3 covers 13 residues. Trimming left V 2 bases short and J 6 bases short, with 8 bases between.

To note about this clone: The sample holds other DNA sequences that translate to the same CDR3. The V gene is TRBV20-1, the J gene TRBJ2-5; weak D call: TRBD1 (6 bases). CDR1 and CDR2 from the germline V gene are DFQATT and SNEGSKA (reference sequence). The CDR3 extends over 11 amino acids. V lost 2 bases and J lost 5, with 6 bases in between. The CDR3 sequence is CSARTGETQYF. CDR3 nucleotides: TGCAGTGCTAGAACAGGGGAGACCCAGTACTTC.

This clone was counted a single time. This chain connects TRBV30 to TRBJ1-6; D remains ambiguous. CDR1 GTSNPN and CDR2 SVGIG come from the germline V gene (reference sequence). This CDR3 is built from 14 residues. The germline V and J ends were trimmed by 1 base and 0 bases, with 4 bases remaining between them. The CDR3 DNA follows: TGTGCCTGGAGTGATAGCTCCTATAATTCACCCCTCCACTTT. Its protein product is CAWSDSSYNSPLHF. Full variable domain (rest looked up from reference TRBV30 and TRBJ1-6): SQTIHQWPATLVQPVGSPLSLECTVEGTSNPNLYWYRQAAGRGLQLLFYSVGIGQISSEVPQNLSASRPQDRQFILSSKKLLLSDSGFYLCAWSDSSYNSPLHFGNGTRLTVT.

This rearrangement joins TRBV12-5 to TRBJ2-1; 10 positions agree with TRBD2. In germline, CDR1 is LGHNT, CDR2 FRNRAP. The CDR3 runs 17 residues. V lost 4 bases, J lost 0 bases, and 6 bases stayed unmatched. The DNA of the CDR3 is TGTGCTAGTGGTTCCCCCAGGACTAGCGGCTCCTACAATGAGCAGTTCTTC. It codes for CASGSPRTSGSYNEQFF.

This chain joins TRBV3-1 (or the pseudogene TRBV3-2) and TRBJ1-1; a weak D match, TRBD1 (5 bases). CDR3 length: 12 amino acids. Germline V lookup: CDR1 LGHDT, CDR2 YNNKEL (reference sequence). V lost 0 bases to trimming and J lost 11 bases, with 10 bases between them. The chain's CDR3 is CASSQDRVRAFF. CDR3 coding DNA: TGTGCCAGCAGCCAAGACAGGGTTAGGGCTTTCTTT.

V is TRBV9 and J is TRBJ1-6; D unresolved. V was pared by 7 bases and J by 10 bases, with 21 bases between. Germline assignment: CDR1 SGDLS and CDR2 YYNGEE. This CDR3 comprises 15 residues. CDR3 sequence reads: CASGGRAGGGSPLHF. DNA for the CDR3: TGTGCCAGCGGTGGACGGGCAGGCGGCGGGTCACCCCTCCACTTT.

V gene TRBV2 combines with J gene TRBJ1-2; 8 positions agree with TRBD1. J was trimmed by 4 bases and V by 8 bases; bases with no gene match: 9. The CDR3 covers 14 residues. Germline CDR1 is SNHLY and CDR2 is FYNNEI. The CDR3 loop is CASRGQDILYGYTF. The CDR3 region has the DNA TGTGCCAGCCGGGGACAGGACATACTCTATGGCTACACCTTC.

V is TRBV7-3 and J is TRBJ2-7; perhaps TRBD2 as D (5 bases). The ends were cut back, 5 bases at V and 0 bases at J, with 20 bases in the middle. CDR1 and CDR2 (germline): SGHTA, FQGTGA. The CDR3 has 17 amino acids. For the CDR3, the DNA is TGTGCCAGCAGCCCCCAAGGTGAGCGGATGAGCTCCTACGAGCAGTACTTC. Its translation: CASSPQGERMSSYEQYF.

Only one count was recorded for this clone. The chain uses TRBV30 and TRBJ1-5; D is uncertain. Looked up from germline, CDR1 is GTSNPN and CDR2 is SVGIG (reference sequence). The length of the CDR3 is 14 residues. Trimming stripped 5 bases from V and 0 bases from J, with 11 bases between. CDR3 coding DNA: TGTGCCTGGTCTTCCGGGAATAGCAATCAGCCCCAGCATTTT. Its protein is CAWSSGNSNQPQHF.

The chain uses TRBV3-1 (or the pseudogene TRBV3-2) and TRBJ2-7; no clear D gene. Germline CDR1 LGHDT, CDR2 YNNKEL (reference sequence). V was trimmed by 2 bases and J by 3 bases, leaving 5 bases between them. The CDR3 has 12 amino acids. In nucleotides, the CDR3 is TGTGCCAGCAGCCAAATACACTACGAGCAGTACTTC. This encodes CASSQIHYEQYF.

The J gene is TRBJ1-2, the V gene TRBV5-1; 7 nucleotides line up with TRBD1. Looked up from germline, CDR1 is SGHRS and CDR2 is YFSETQ. CDR3 length: 15 residues. With 1 base clipped from V and 4 bases from J, the junction kept 7 bases outside the gene matches. CDR3 in DNA: TGCGCCAGCAGCTTGCCTCAGGGGGAAATCTATGGCTACACCTTC. Translation gives CASSLPQGEIYGYTF.

V and J are TRBV7-3 and TRBJ2-7; TRBD2 is a possible D gene (6 bases). Germline CDR1 reads SGHTA; CDR2 reads FQGTGA. Trimming cost V 4 bases and J 0 bases, with 10 bases left between them. The CDR3 is 14 amino acids. The CDR3 DNA sequence: TGTGCCAGCAGCTCCTCCGGGAGCTCCTACGAGCAGTACTTC. Protein: CASSSSGSSYEQYF. Complete variable domain (other parts from reference TRBV7-3 and TRBJ2-7): GAGVSQTPSNKVTEKGKYVELRCDPISGHTALYWYRQSLGQGPEFLIYFQGTGAADDSGLPNDRFFAVRPEGSVSTLKIQRTERGDSAVYLCASSSSGSSYEQYFGPGTRLTVT.

This rearrangement joins TRBV7-8 to TRBJ1-1; D unclear. This CDR3 comprises 12 residues. Trimming took 2 bases from V and 7 from J, leaving 8 bases between them. Germline CDR1 SGHVS, CDR2 FQNEAQ. CDR3 coding DNA: TGTGCCAGCAGCTTAACGGGTCGTGAAGCTTTCTTT. Translation: CASSLTGREAFF.

This clone was detected only a few times. J is TRBJ1-1 and V is TRBV7-2; 8 positions match TRBD1. CDR3 length: 15 residues. The J segment lost 2 bases and the V segment lost 1 base, leaving 3 bases of the junction unmatched. Germline CDR1 SGHTA, CDR2 FQGNSA. Here the CDR3 reads CASSLGPGGNTEAFF. Written as DNA, the CDR3 is TGTGCCAGCAGCTTAGGTCCAGGGGGCAACACTGAAGCTTTCTTT.

The genes are TRBV28 and TRBJ1-5; possibly TRBD1 for D (5 bases). Trimming took 9 bases from V and 9 from J, leaving 18 bases between them. Looked up from germline, CDR1 is MDHEN and CDR2 is SYDVKM. This CDR3 has 13 amino acids. The CDR3 coding sequence is TGTGCCAGTTTCGACGGGGGTATTAGGCCCCAGCATTTT. Translated, it gives CASFDGGIRPQHF.

The chain joins TRBV4-3 to TRBJ2-1, with 9 positions matching TRBD1. The ends lost 1 base at V and 7 bases at J; junction bases unmatched: 5. Germline values: CDR1 LGHNA, CDR2 YSLEER. This CDR3 has 15 amino acids. The CDR3 spells CASSQGDRVSNEQFF. CDR3 coding DNA: TGCGCCAGCAGCCAAGGGGACAGGGTTTCGAATGAGCAGTTCTTC.

The chain is built from TRBV29-1 and TRBJ2-1; D might be TRBD1 (6 bases). The CDR3 spans 11 residues. Germline-derived CDR1 and CDR2 are SQVTM and ANQGSEA. V gave up 7 bases and J gave up 10 bases, with 14 bases separating them. In DNA form, the CDR3 reads TGCAGCGCCCTTCCAGGGGAGGAGCAGTTCTTC. Translating gives CSALPGEEQFF.

V usage is TRBV29-1 and J usage is TRBJ2-5, with D hard to call. Germline V lookup: CDR1 SQVTM, CDR2 ANQGSEA. V dropped 5 bases and J dropped 1 base, with 17 bases sitting between them. CDR3 size: 15 residues. The CDR3 DNA is TGCAGCGTTCCAGACCCCAGACTGCGCCAAGAGACCCAGTACTTC. Its translation: CSVPDPRLRQETQYF. Using reference TRBV29-1 and TRBJ2-5 for the parts outside the CDR3, the full variable domain is SAVISQKPSRDICQRGTSLTIQCQVDSQVTMMFWYRQQPGQSLTLIATANQGSEATYESGFVIDKFPISRPNLTFSTLTVSNMSPEDSSIYLCSVPDPRLRQETQYFGPGTRLLVL.

The chain uses TRBV27 and TRBJ2-1; 7 nucleotides line up with TRBD2. V was clipped by 5 bases and J by 2 bases; unmatched bases: 3. Germline CDR1 reads MNHEY; CDR2 reads SMNVEV (reference sequence). This CDR3 is built from 14 residues. In DNA form, the CDR3 reads TGTGCCAGCAGTGGTCTAGCGGCCTACAATGAGCAGTTCTTC. This codes for CASSGLAAYNEQFF.

This clone has a handful of counts. The J gene is TRBJ2-2, the V gene TRBV30; D is perhaps TRBD2 (5 bases). The CDR3 runs 16 residues. Trimming cost V 4 bases and J 0 bases, with 15 bases left between them. Germline V gives CDR1 GTSNPN, CDR2 SVGIG (reference sequence). This CDR3 reads CAWNPGRLTNTGELFF. In DNA, the CDR3 is TGTGCCTGGAACCCCGGCAGACTAACGAACACCGGGGAGCTGTTTTTT.

The chain has TRBV10-3 and TRBJ2-7; 11 bases line up with TRBD1. The germline V gene encodes CDR1 ENHRY and CDR2 SYGVKD. The trim removed 5 bases at V and 7 bases at J, leaving 7 bases unmatched. CDR3 length: 14 amino acids. The CDR3 here is CAISLGQGAGEQYF. The CDR3, as DNA: TGTGCCATCAGTCTCGGACAGGGGGCGGGGGAGCAGTACTTC.

This rearrangement joins TRBV6-6 to TRBJ1-2; D is perhaps TRBD1 (5 bases). The germline gives CDR1 MNHNY, CDR2 SVGAGI (reference sequence). Trimming pared 6 bases from V and 0 bases from J, leaving 11 bases between. The CDR3 runs 14 residues. Written as DNA, the CDR3 is TGTGCCAGCAGAGTACAGGTAGCTAACTATGGCTACACCTTC. It encodes CASRVQVANYGYTF.

The rearrangement joins TRBV5-1 to TRBJ1-2; 9 nucleotides line up with TRBD1. Germline-derived CDR1 and CDR2 are SGHRS and YFSETQ. This CDR3 comprises 14 residues. V gave up 2 bases and J gave up 4 bases; unmatched junction bases: 3. The CDR3 here is CASSFGQGIYGYTF. For the CDR3, the DNA is TGCGCCAGCAGCTTCGGACAGGGGATCTATGGCTACACCTTC.

This clone was seen a handful of times. V usage is TRBV5-5 and J usage is TRBJ2-7; TRBD1 agrees at 8 bases. The germline gives CDR1 SGHKS, CDR2 YYEKEE (reference sequence). CDR3 length: 16 amino acids. J was trimmed by 1 base and V by 4 bases; bases with no gene match: 10. The CDR3 region has the DNA TGTGCCAGCAGCACTTCTCGGACAGGGAGATCCTACGAGCAGTACTTC. Protein product: CASSTSRTGRSYEQYF. Drawing the rest from reference TRBV5-5 and TRBJ2-7, the complete variable domain is DAGVTQSPTHLIKTRGQQVTLRCSPISGHKSVSWYQQVLGQGPQFIFQYYEKEERGRGNFPDRFSARQFPNYSSELNVNALLLGDSALYLCASSTSRTGRSYEQYFGPGTRLTVT.

The V gene is TRBV10-1, the J gene TRBJ1-1; a possible D gene is TRBD1 (5 bases). Between the trimmed V and J ends, which lost 5 bases and 0 bases, there was a span of 7 bases. The germline gives CDR1 WNHNN, CDR2 SYGVQD (reference sequence). CDR3 length equals 13 residues. This chain's CDR3 is CASSYRLNTEAFF. The CDR3 DNA reads as TGCGCCAGCAGTTACAGGTTGAACACTGAAGCTTTCTTT.